This TCR beta chain is drawn from a study of resident and recirculating memory T cells in vitiligo. Looking at the study overall: Shave-biopsy epidermis from lesional and nonlesional skin was sequenced alongside PBMCs. Genomic DNA was extracted from whole homogenized samples, with no cell sorting.

Confetti depigmentation, marking active vitiligo, was absent in these patients. TCRdb's copy holds only in-frame clones and misses some; the assay was immunoSEQ multiplex PCR. Found here are around 70,000 clones, roughly nine tenths of them singletons; the top ten hold more than 4%. Between the trimmed V and J ends, which lost 0 bases and 3 bases, there was a span of 14 bases. CDR1 is LGHNA, CDR2 YSLEER, per germline. This CDR3 comprises 16 residues. This TCR was sampled from a male donor with vitiligo. This chain uses TRBV4-3 with TRBJ1-2, with a tentative D call TRBD1 (6 bases). The sequenced sample was blood. The CDR3 loop reads CASSQDRLPGDYGYTF. DNA of the CDR3: TGCGCCAGCAGCCAAGACCGCTTACCAGGGGACTATGGCTACACCTTC.